A selection of T cell receptor beta chains follows, all from one sample in a study of early stage breast cancer tumors. Profiling relied on immunoSEQ multiplex PCR, and the TCRdb table lists in-frame clones only, not all of them. The table includes around 20,000 clones, around four fifths detected once. Sequenced sample: blood. Receptor source: a person aged 70 to 85 with breast cancer. CDR3s include the opening cysteine and the closing phenylalanine or tryptophan. Fields, in order: CDR3 length, J gene, D gene, V gene, CDR3 protein. The D gene is left open where the match is weak.

len: 15
j_gene: TRBJ2-7
d_gene: TRBD2
v_gene: TRBV7-6
CDR3aa: CASSPLAGPAYEQYF

len: 15
j_gene: TRBJ2-3
d_gene: -
v_gene: TRBV29-1
CDR3aa: CSVARGRLDTDTQYF

len: 15
j_gene: TRBJ1-1
d_gene: TRBD1
v_gene: TRBV6-5
CDR3aa: CASTLGGTGAPEAFF

len: 15
j_gene: TRBJ1-3
d_gene: -
v_gene: TRBV18
CDR3aa: CASSPQGDPGNTIYF

len: 14
j_gene: TRBJ2-7
d_gene: -
v_gene: TRBV11-1
CDR3aa: CASSLVGASYEQYF

len: 17
j_gene: TRBJ1-3
d_gene: TRBD1
v_gene: TRBV29-1
CDR3aa: CSVEGATGSLSGNTIYF

len: 16
j_gene: TRBJ1-2
d_gene: TRBD1
v_gene: TRBV11-2
CDR3aa: CASSPLRGQDNYGYTF

len: 16
j_gene: TRBJ2-2
d_gene: TRBD1
v_gene: TRBV27
CDR3aa: CASSPIRDRNTGELFF

len: 17
j_gene: TRBJ1-6
d_gene: -
v_gene: TRBV6-1
CDR3aa: CASSADRPSSYNSPLHF

len: 13
j_gene: TRBJ1-2
d_gene: TRBD1
v_gene: TRBV6-6
CDR3aa: CASSSGQRYGYTF

len: 13
j_gene: TRBJ1-5
d_gene: -
v_gene: TRBV7-2
CDR3aa: CASSLVQNQPQHF

len: 13
j_gene: TRBJ2-2
d_gene: -
v_gene: TRBV7-9
CDR3aa: CASSLRGTGELFF

len: 15
j_gene: TRBJ2-5
d_gene: TRBD2
v_gene: TRBV5-1
CDR3aa: CASSLEGLAGETQYF

len: 15
j_gene: TRBJ1-2
d_gene: -
v_gene: TRBV7-9
CDR3aa: CASSIPSGEGDGYTF

len: 15
j_gene: TRBJ2-5
d_gene: -
v_gene: TRBV5-1
CDR3aa: CASSLYGGRQETQYF

len: 16
j_gene: TRBJ1-3
d_gene: TRBD1
v_gene: TRBV7-8
CDR3aa: CASSLTGGLSGNTIYF

len: 15
j_gene: TRBJ2-1
d_gene: TRBD1
v_gene: TRBV9
CDR3aa: CASSVTQGSYNEQFF

len: 18
j_gene: TRBJ2-5
d_gene: TRBD2
v_gene: TRBV19
CDR3aa: CASSLTRTSGGLQETQYF

len: 15
j_gene: TRBJ2-1
d_gene: TRBD2
v_gene: TRBV5-1
CDR3aa: CASSRGGGGYNEQFF

len: 19
j_gene: TRBJ2-3
d_gene: TRBD2
v_gene: TRBV6-4
CDR3aa: CASSDPPGLANLATDTQYF

len: 13
j_gene: TRBJ2-5
d_gene: TRBD2
v_gene: TRBV30
CDR3aa: CACGSGGQETQYF

len: 14
j_gene: TRBJ2-5
d_gene: -
v_gene: TRBV19
CDR3aa: CASSVTETQENQYF

len: 14
j_gene: TRBJ2-7
d_gene: TRBD1
v_gene: TRBV2
CDR3aa: CASSVSGGSYEQYF

len: 14
j_gene: TRBJ1-5
d_gene: -
v_gene: TRBV2
CDR3aa: CASSEQGGNQPQHF

len: 15
j_gene: TRBJ2-3
d_gene: -
v_gene: TRBV10-3
CDR3aa: CAISMGEYGTDTQYF

len: 14
j_gene: TRBJ1-1
d_gene: -
v_gene: TRBV15
CDR3aa: CATSRETTNTEAFF

len: 19
j_gene: TRBJ2-3
d_gene: TRBD2
v_gene: TRBV11-3
CDR3aa: CASSLEKPNWTSVRDTQYF

len: 13
j_gene: TRBJ2-3
d_gene: TRBD2
v_gene: TRBV7-3
CDR3aa: CASAAGGTDTQYF

len: 15
j_gene: TRBJ1-6
d_gene: -
v_gene: TRBV19
CDR3aa: CASSLGSSYNSPLHF

len: 12
j_gene: TRBJ2-5
d_gene: -
v_gene: TRBV18
CDR3aa: CASSPSEETQYF

len: 17
j_gene: TRBJ1-2
d_gene: -
v_gene: TRBV27
CDR3aa: CASGEGREGRLYYGYTF

len: 15
j_gene: TRBJ2-3
d_gene: TRBD2
v_gene: TRBV29-1
CDR3aa: CSAKPLAGGPDTQYF

len: 15
j_gene: TRBJ1-1
d_gene: -
v_gene: TRBV11-2
CDR3aa: CASSFGVTSNTEAFF

len: 12
j_gene: TRBJ2-1
d_gene: -
v_gene: TRBV5-6
CDR3aa: CASSLVVGGQFF

len: 15
j_gene: TRBJ2-5
d_gene: -
v_gene: TRBV5-4
CDR3aa: CASSLARSGQETQYF

len: 16
j_gene: TRBJ1-5
d_gene: TRBD1
v_gene: TRBV7-8
CDR3aa: CASNLDRGRPGQPQHF

len: 16
j_gene: TRBJ2-1
d_gene: TRBD2
v_gene: TRBV13
CDR3aa: CASSFLTSGGLNEQFF